This passage covers 4 T cell receptor beta chains from one sample sequenced in a study of CD8+CD57+ T cells in acquired aplastic anemia. Sequenced patients had shown CD8+CD57+ cell expansion by flow cytometry. Template material for TCR beta VDJ and CDR3 profiling consisted of genomic DNA. Each CDR3 protein gets one entry after TCRdb re-called the reads with MiXCR. This table holds 150,000 to 200,000 distinct CDR3 sequences, 45% to 55% found once. Sequences were obtained from sorted CD4+, CD8+, or CD8+CD57+ T cells (not recorded which) from PBMCs. Receptors were obtained from a human donor with aplastic anemia.

About this clonotype itself: A read error may be the cause here, since a much bigger clone is one base away. V is TRBV7-3 and J is TRBJ1-1; D unresolved. V dropped 8 bases and J dropped 2 bases, with 12 bases sitting between them. CDR3 length equals 13 residues. Germline CDR1 SGHTA, CDR2 FQGTGA. The CDR3 coding sequence is TGTGCCAGCGGCCAAGTCCCAAACACTGAAGCTTTCTTT. It codes for CASGQVPNTEAFF.

This clonotype is a singleton in its sample. This chain joins TRBV20-1 and TRBJ1-2; D call uncertain. V was trimmed by 6 bases and J by 5 bases, leaving 16 bases between them. The CDR3 sequence is 13 residues long. CDR1 is DFQATT, CDR2 SNEGSKA, per germline (reference sequence). CDR3: CSAMAPDGYGYTF. The CDR3 nucleotides are TGCAGTGCCATGGCCCCGGACGGGTATGGCTACACCTTC.

CDR3 sequence: CASSPSWELGYEQYF. The CDR3 DNA reads as TGTGCCAGCAGCCCCAGTTGGGAACTCGGCTACGAGCAGTACTTC. The gene calls are TRBV7-2 and TRBJ2-7, with D uncertain. This CDR3 has 15 amino acids. V lost 5 bases to trimming and J lost 3 bases, with 17 bases between them. Germline CDR1 reads SGHTA; CDR2 reads FQGNSA.

This clonotype was detected ten times or more. J is TRBJ2-7 and V is TRBV5-4, with D possibly TRBD1 on 6 matching bases. Germline values: CDR1 SGHNT, CDR2 YYREEE (reference sequence). Trimming cost V 5 bases and J 7 bases, with 19 bases left between them. The CDR3 length is 14 residues. DNA of the CDR3: TGTGCCAGCAGTGACCAGGGGCGCAGAATGGAGCAGTACTTC. Translation gives CASSDQGRRMEQYF.